What follows are 30 T cell receptor beta chains derived from one specimen sequenced in a study of T-cell reconstitution after alpha-beta-depleted transplantation in children. Preparing the TCRbeta library involved the use of unique molecular identifiers. TCRdb processed the PCR reads anew with MiXCR; each CDR3 protein has one entry. The sample lists around 440,000 distinct CDR3 sequences; roughly 16% were seen once. The sample was PBMCs, mostly from graft donor cells, taken 360 days after TCRalphabeta/CD19-depleted stem cell transplant. The receptors stem from a boy under three years old who had a stem cell transplant for Wiskott-Aldrich syndrome, so the T cells may come from the graft donor.

This clonotype was observed a handful of times. This rearrangement joins TRBV5-6 to TRBJ2-7, with D uncertain. Looked up from germline, CDR1 is SGHDT and CDR2 is YYEEEE. The CDR3 has 14 residues. The V end lost 1 base, the J end lost 0 bases, and 8 bases lay between the germline ends. CDR3: CASSLKAPSYEQYF. The CDR3 DNA reads TGTGCCAGCAGCTTGAAGGCACCCTCCTACGAGCAGTACTTC.

V is TRBV3-1 and J is TRBJ2-7, with 7 nucleotides matching TRBD2. The CDR3 extends over 14 amino acids. V was pared by 1 base and J by 4 bases, with 4 bases of the junction left unmatched. The V gene's germline CDR1 is LGHDT and CDR2 YNNKEL (reference sequence). The DNA for the CDR3 is TGTGCCAGCAGCCAAGGAAAGGGAGGGTACGAGCAGTACTTC. It yields the protein CASSQGKGGYEQYF.

The table lists this clonotype with a count of one. The J gene is TRBJ2-3, the V gene TRBV11-2; D could derive from TRBD1 or TRBD2 (5 bases each). The CDR3 covers 16 residues. Germline loops: CDR1 SGHAT, CDR2 FQNNGV. Trimming took off 0 bases at V and 2 bases at J, with 12 bases between the two ends. The CDR3 spells CASSLDPGPYTDTQYF. The CDR3 region has the DNA TGTGCCAGCAGCTTAGATCCGGGACCGTACACAGATACGCAGTATTTT.

This clonotype showed up just a few times. The V gene is TRBV6-1, the J gene TRBJ2-7; TRBD2 aligns across 11 bases. Germline V gives CDR1 MNHNS, CDR2 SASEGT. The CDR3 sequence is 16 residues long. The trim removed 7 bases at V and 0 bases at J, leaving 8 bases unmatched. This chain's CDR3 is CASKTSGSRPSYEQYF. The CDR3 DNA reads TGTGCCAGCAAAACTAGCGGGAGTCGGCCCTCCTACGAGCAGTACTTC.

This clonotype occurred many times. The chain links TRBV5-6 to TRBJ2-3; D ambiguous. Germline V gives CDR1 SGHDT, CDR2 YYEEEE. The CDR3 loop spans 19 amino acids. Deletions cut 1 base from V and 1 base from J, with 22 bases between. CDR3 nucleotide sequence: TGTGCCAGCAGCTTGTATCTCCAAGTCTCCCCGCACGGCACAGATACGCAGTATTTT. It codes for CASSLYLQVSPHGTDTQYF. The variable domain in full, completed from reference TRBV5-6 and TRBJ2-3, reads DAGVTQSPTHLIKTRGQQVTLRCSPKSGHDTVSWYQQALGQGPQFIFQYYEEEERQRGNFPDRFSGHQFPNYSSELNVNALLLGDSALYLCASSLYLQVSPHGTDTQYFGPGTRLTVL.

The CDR3 is CASSDFYGYTF. As DNA, the CDR3 is TGTGCCAGCAGTGACTTCTATGGCTACACCTTC. The chain carries TRBV25-1 and TRBJ1-2; D ambiguous. Between the trimmed V and J ends, which lost 3 bases and 4 bases, there was a span of 3 bases. Germline loops: CDR1 MGHDK, CDR2 SYGVNS. This CDR3 is 11 amino acids long.

This clonotype has ten or more counts. The V and J genes are TRBV6-2 or TRBV6-3 and TRBJ2-7, with 8 bases identical to TRBD1. CDR3 length equals 13 residues. Trimming at V came to 8 bases and at J to 5 bases, leaving 8 bases not matched to a gene. Germline V lookup: CDR1 MNHEY, CDR2 SVGEGT. CDR3 DNA: TGTGCCAGCGCCTCCGGACAGGGCCACGAGCAGTACTTC. This sequence encodes CASASGQGHEQYF.

The chain uses TRBV7-6 and TRBJ2-5; TRBD2 might be the D (5 bases). The CDR3 runs 15 residues. V lost 5 bases and J lost 4, with 17 bases in between. Looked up from germline, CDR1 is SGHVS and CDR2 is FNYEAQ. This chain's CDR3 is CASSPGLVMGETQYF. DNA for the CDR3: TGTGCCAGCAGCCCCGGACTCGTCATGGGAGAGACCCAGTACTTC.

The chain links TRBV3-1 to TRBJ2-7, with no clear D. Per germline, CDR1 LGHDT and CDR2 YNNKEL (reference sequence). This CDR3 is 14 amino acids long. With 1 base removed from V and 4 bases from J, the gap between germline ends came to 11 bases. The CDR3 reads CASSQGGMGYEQYF. CDR3 nucleotides: TGTGCCAGCAGCCAAGGGGGTATGGGTTACGAGCAGTACTTC.

This clonotype has a handful of counts. CDR3 bases: TGTGCCAGCAGTTACACCAAGACAGTTAAGGCTAGTCAGCCCCAGCATTTT. Amino acids: CASSYTKTVKASQPQHF. The chain links TRBV6-5 to TRBJ1-5; weak D call: TRBD1 (5 bases). Per germline, CDR1 MNHEY and CDR2 SVGAGI. This CDR3 is built from 17 residues. V was shortened by 2 bases and J by 6 bases, with 20 bases between the two germline ends.

This chain links TRBV5-6 with TRBJ2-7; TRBD2 is a possible D gene (6 bases). CDR1 and CDR2 (germline): SGHDT, YYEEEE. This CDR3 comprises 13 residues. V lost 8 bases, J lost 7 bases, and 19 bases lay in between. Here the CDR3 reads CARGGGPTREQYF. The CDR3 coding sequence is TGTGCCAGGGGCGGCGGGCCGACTAGGGAGCAGTACTTC.

This clonotype came up a few times. The V and J genes are TRBV15 and TRBJ2-1; TRBD2 aligns across 9 bases. The CDR3 runs to 15 residues. CDR1 and CDR2 (germline): LNHNV, YYDKDF (reference sequence). With V trimmed by 0 bases and J by 6 bases, 3 bases remained unmatched. The CDR3 DNA sequence: TGTGCCACCAGCAGAGACACTAGCGGGCTCAATGAGCAGTTCTTC. As protein: CATSRDTSGLNEQFF.

The chain carries TRBV7-6 and TRBJ2-1; the match to TRBD1 covers 8 bases. CDR3 size: 20 residues. Germline V gene lookup returns CDR1 SGHVS and CDR2 FNYEAQ. With V trimmed by 0 bases and J by 2 bases, 15 bases remained unmatched. In DNA form, the CDR3 reads TGTGCCAGCAGCTTAGCGATTAGGCGCTCCCGGGACAGGACCTACAATGAGCAGTTCTTC. The encoded protein is CASSLAIRRSRDRTYNEQFF.

In this sample, this clonotype turned up a few times. This sequence joins TRBV21-1 and TRBJ2-2; the D segment call TRBD2 is taken from the table without a DNA check. TRBV21-1 is deemed a pseudogene. The CDR3 runs to 16 residues. The CDR3 here is CASSPPGLPVGGELFF. In DNA form, the CDR3 reads TGTGCCAGCAGCCCCCCGGGACTACCCGTAGGCGGGGAGCTGTTTTTT.

The gene calls are TRBV12-3 or TRBV12-4 and TRBJ2-4; D unresolved. V dropped 5 bases and J dropped 3 bases, with 14 bases sitting between them. CDR3 length: 15 amino acids. The CDR3 sequence: CASSPTQPIKNIQYF. The CDR3 DNA follows: TGTGCCAGCAGTCCCACTCAGCCTATCAAAAACATTCAGTACTTC.

The chain uses TRBV12-3 or TRBV12-4 and TRBJ2-5; D unresolved. V was cut by 2 bases and J by 4 bases, with 17 bases left in between. CDR3 length equals 16 residues. In DNA form, the CDR3 reads TGTGCCAGCAGTTTAAAGGTGTCGTCAGGACCAGAGACCCAGTACTTC. Amino acids: CASSLKVSSGPETQYF.

The chain joins TRBV6-6 to TRBJ2-2; D is ambiguous. Per the germline V gene, CDR1 is MNHNY and CDR2 is SVGAGI (reference sequence). Trimming took off 2 bases at V and 9 bases at J, with 7 bases between the two ends. The CDR3 has 12 residues. The CDR3, as DNA: TGTGCCAGCAGTTACCAAGACCGGGAGCTGTTTTTT. Translated, it gives CASSYQDRELFF.

This clonotype was observed a few times. This rearrangement joins TRBV29-1 to TRBJ2-4; D perhaps matches TRBD1 (5 bases). The CDR3 totals 14 residues. The germline V and J ends were trimmed by 3 bases and 1 base, with 10 bases remaining between them. Looked up from germline, CDR1 is SQVTM and CDR2 is ANQGSEA. As DNA, the CDR3 is TGCAGCGTTGAGGGCAGGGCGGCCAAAAACATTCAGTACTTC. It is translated as CSVEGRAAKNIQYF.

This clonotype showed up just a few times. The chain couples TRBV12-3 or TRBV12-4 to TRBJ2-2, with D tentatively TRBD2 (6 bases). This CDR3 has 15 residues. Trimming took 5 bases from V and 4 from J, leaving 14 bases between them. CDR3 nucleotide sequence: TGTGCCAGCAGTCGACTAGTCCAGGGCACCGGGGAGCTGTTTTTT. Translating it yields CASSRLVQGTGELFF.

This rearrangement joins TRBV13 to TRBJ1-2; D is possibly TRBD1 (6 bases). Germline CDR1 is PRHDT and CDR2 is FYEKMQ (reference sequence). The CDR3 runs to 15 residues. Trimming removed 4 bases from V and 6 bases from J, with 18 bases in between. CDR3 nucleotides: TGTGCCAGCAGCTCAGTCGGGGGGCGGCTAGATGGCTACACCTTC. It translates to CASSSVGGRLDGYTF.

This clonotype was detected only a few times. The chain has TRBV4-1 and TRBJ2-3; D is perhaps TRBD1 or TRBD2 (6 bases each). Trimming took 4 bases from V and 0 from J, leaving 11 bases between them. The germline gives CDR1 MGHRA, CDR2 YSYEKL. The length of the CDR3 is 15 residues. Here the CDR3 reads CASSLRGDSTDTQYF. CDR3 coding DNA: TGCGCCAGCAGCCTAAGGGGGGATAGCACAGATACGCAGTATTTT.

In regard to this clonotype: One junction end disagrees with the germline gene, perhaps due to a read error. The V gene is TRBV20-1, the J gene TRBJ2-2, with D tentatively TRBD2 (6 bases). Germline values: CDR1 DFQATT, CDR2 SNEGSKA (reference sequence). CDR3 length equals 19 residues. CDR3 protein: CCATENPLFGGRNTGELFF. For the CDR3, the DNA is TGCTGTGCTACCGAAAACCCCTTGTTCGGGGGACGGAACACCGGGGAGCTGTTTTTT.

This chain joins TRBV29-1 and TRBJ2-2; D is unclear. Germline V gene data show CDR1 as SQVTM and CDR2 as ANQGSEA. This CDR3 has 12 amino acids. The V gene lost 2 bases and the J gene lost 3 bases, with 4 bases spanning the gap. The chain's CDR3 is CSVERDTGELFF. CDR3 nucleotides: TGCAGCGTTGAAAGGGACACCGGGGAGCTGTTTTTT.

This clonotype has just a few counts. This chain uses TRBV11-2 with TRBJ2-1, with 9 bases aligning to TRBD2. The CDR3 contains 15 residues. V was pared by 2 bases and J by 10 bases, with 9 bases of the junction left unmatched. CDR1 and CDR2 (germline): SGHAT, FQNNGV. The CDR3 region has the DNA TGTGCCAGCAGCTTATGGGCGGGGGGGCCAAGGGAGCAGTTCTTC. Translation gives CASSLWAGGPREQFF.

This clonotype was seen only a few times. The chain uses TRBV11-2 and TRBJ2-1; the match to TRBD2 covers 14 bases. The CDR3 runs 15 residues. Looked up from germline, CDR1 is SGHAT and CDR2 is FQNNGV. The trim removed 3 bases at V and 7 bases at J, leaving 2 bases unmatched. CDR3 sequence (DNA): TGTGCCAGCAGCTTCGGGACTAGCGGGAGTAATGAGCAGTTCTTC. Its protein is CASSFGTSGSNEQFF.

This clonotype appeared many times. The CDR3 nucleotides read TGCGCCAGCAGCCCGGGACAGGGGGCAGGGGAGCTGTTTTTT. This encodes CASSPGQGAGELFF. The chain combines TRBV5-1 with TRBJ2-2, with TRBD1 matching over 12 bases. Trimming took 4 bases from V and 8 from J; bases not matched to a gene: 3. In germline, CDR1 is SGHRS, CDR2 YFSETQ. This CDR3 spans 14 amino acids.

V gene TRBV6-1 combines with J gene TRBJ2-2; maybe TRBD1 (6 bases). V gave up 6 bases and J gave up 2 bases, with 13 bases separating them. Per the germline V gene, CDR1 is MNHNS and CDR2 is SASEGT. The CDR3 loop spans 15 amino acids. The CDR3 loop is CASRRLDRNTGELFF. In nucleotides, the CDR3 is TGTGCCAGCAGACGCCTGGACAGAAACACCGGGGAGCTGTTTTTT.

V and J are TRBV12-3 or TRBV12-4 and TRBJ2-7, with 12 bases aligning to TRBD1. V dropped 2 bases and J dropped 5; count of bases not matched to a gene: 10. The CDR3 loop spans 17 amino acids. CDR3 residues: CASSLSGPGQGADEQYF. The CDR3 coding sequence is TGTGCCAGCAGTTTATCCGGACCGGGACAGGGGGCAGACGAGCAGTACTTC.

The CDR3 loop reads CASSLPSGRAYEQYF. CDR3 DNA: TGTGCCAGCAGCTTACCTAGCGGGAGGGCCTACGAGCAGTACTTC. V and J are TRBV7-9 and TRBJ2-7; 12 bases map to TRBD2. This CDR3 contains 15 residues. V lost 2 bases to trimming and J lost 2 bases; unmatched junction nucleotides: 1. Germline V gene sequence: CDR1 SEHNR, CDR2 FQNEAQ (reference sequence).

This clonotype was found a few times. This sequence joins TRBV5-6 and TRBJ2-1, with 7 nucleotides matching TRBD2. The germline V gene encodes CDR1 SGHDT and CDR2 YYEEEE. With V trimmed by 2 bases and J by 5 bases, 13 bases remained unmatched. CDR3 length: 17 residues. The CDR3 region has the DNA TGTGCCAGCAGCTTCCCTGGGGCGGGAGAATGGAACAATGAGCAGTTCTTC. This encodes CASSFPGAGEWNNEQFF.